Listed here are 13 T cell receptor beta chains from one sample, sequenced in a study of blood T cells in healthy people across ages. The use of a sample-barcoded 5' primer and a J-beta primer mix characterized a second PCR of roughly 6 to 11 cycles. TCRdb processed the 5' RACE reads anew with MiXCR; each CDR3 protein has one entry. The sample has approximately 1,700,000 distinct CDR3 sequences, about two fifths seen once. Sequencing was performed on blood. The receptors come from a human donor in good health.

This clonotype was seen at least ten times. V gene TRBV29-1 combines with J gene TRBJ2-7; D is possibly TRBD1 (6 bases). V was clipped by 4 bases and J by 4 bases, with 17 bases between them. This CDR3 has 14 amino acids. Germline V gene sequence: CDR1 SQVTM, CDR2 ANQGSEA. Written as DNA, the CDR3 is TGCAGCGTTGGGCCTGGCTTAGGGACATACGAGCAGTACTTC. Protein sequence: CSVGPGLGTYEQYF.

A note on this clonotype: Sequence at one end of the junction differs from germline and may be a read error. The rearrangement uses TRBV7-8 and TRBJ2-3, with D possibly being TRBD2 (5 bases). Germline CDR1 SGHVS, CDR2 FQNEAQ. The CDR3 is 14 residues long. CDR3 coding DNA: TGTGCCAGCAGCTGGGGAGCAGACACAGATATGCAGTATTTT. Amino acid sequence: CASSWGADTDMQYF.

The rearrangement links TRBV4-1 to TRBJ1-3, with D perhaps TRBD1 (5 bases). The V gene lost 1 base and the J gene lost 0 bases, with 10 bases spanning the gap. Germline V gene sequence: CDR1 MGHRA, CDR2 YSYEKL. CDR3 length equals 16 residues. The chain's CDR3 is CASSQVAGNSGNTIYF. The CDR3 region has the DNA TGCGCCAGCAGCCAAGTTGCAGGGAACTCTGGAAACACCATATATTTT.

The V call is TRBV7-6, the J call TRBJ2-1; TRBD2 aligns across 9 bases. This CDR3 has 18 residues. CDR1 SGHVS and CDR2 FNYEAQ come from the germline V gene. The J segment lost 4 bases and the V segment lost 0 bases, leaving 10 bases of the junction unmatched. This CDR3 is CASSLARVAGAGYNEQFF. CDR3 DNA sequence: TGTGCCAGCAGCTTAGCGCGAGTAGCGGGAGCCGGATACAATGAGCAGTTCTTC.

The rearrangement links TRBV7-2 to TRBJ2-1; D possibly corresponds to TRBD1 (6 bases). V was shortened by 4 bases and J by 6 bases, with 13 bases between the two germline ends. This CDR3 has 14 residues. Looked up from germline, CDR1 is SGHTA and CDR2 is FQGNSA. As DNA, the CDR3 is TGTGCCAGCAGCTCGCAGGGGCTACTCAATGAGCAGTTCTTC. It encodes CASSSQGLLNEQFF.

This clonotype turned up a few times. J is TRBJ2-7 and V is TRBV20-1; 7 bases fit TRBD1. Unmatched junction bases numbered 9, after V lost 7 bases and J lost 0 bases. Germline V gene data show CDR1 as DFQATT and CDR2 as SNEGSKA (reference sequence). This CDR3 has 14 amino acids. CDR3 residues: CSVIHRDSSYEQYF. CDR3 sequence (DNA): TGCAGTGTCATTCACCGGGACAGCTCCTACGAGCAGTACTTC.

The chain combines TRBV7-2 with TRBJ1-1; D remains ambiguous. V was shortened by 1 base and J by 1 base, with 16 bases between the two germline ends. This CDR3 has 17 amino acids. Germline lookup yields CDR1 SGHTA and CDR2 FQGNSA. CDR3 in DNA: TGTGCCAGCAGCTTAGATTCTTATGGGCAAAAGAACACTGAAGCTTTCTTT. Translation: CASSLDSYGQKNTEAFF.

This clonotype was found a few times. One end of the junction fails to match germline, which may point to a read error. CDR3 sequence reads: CASSLEGGAYYGHTF. The CDR3 nucleotides read TGTGCCAGCAGCTTAGAGGGGGGCGCCTACTATGGCCACACCTTC. This chain connects TRBV7-9 to TRBJ1-2; weak D call: TRBD1 (6 bases). The CDR3 runs to 15 residues. Germline CDR1 is SEHNR and CDR2 is FQNEAQ (reference sequence). Full variable domain (outside the CDR3, taken from reference TRBV7-9 and TRBJ1-2): DTGVSQNPRHKITKRGQNVTFRCDPISEHNRLYWYRQTLGQGPEFLTYFQNEAQLEKSRLLSDRFSAERPKGSFSTLEIQRTEQGDSAMYLCASSLEGGAYYGHTFGSGTRLTVV.

The chain is built from TRBV5-1 and TRBJ1-2, with D possibly TRBD1 on 5 matching bases. The CDR3 loop spans 15 amino acids. Germline loops: CDR1 SGHRS, CDR2 YFSETQ. With 4 bases removed from V and 8 bases from J, the gap between germline ends came to 21 bases. CDR3 region: CASSGGTWSTEGYTF. CDR3 nucleotides: TGCGCCAGCAGCGGCGGGACTTGGTCAACGGAGGGCTACACCTTC.

The chain is built from TRBV3-1 and TRBJ1-2, with unresolved D. V dropped 1 base and J dropped 2 bases, with 8 bases sitting between them. Germline assignment: CDR1 LGHDT and CDR2 YNNKEL (reference sequence). The CDR3 length is 14 residues. CDR3 loop: CASSQGSLNYGYTF. CDR3 DNA sequence: TGTGCCAGCAGCCAAGGGTCTCTAAACTATGGCTACACCTTC.

This clonotype appeared a single time. The rearrangement joins TRBV7-2 to TRBJ1-4; D gene unclear. The CDR3 is 15 amino acids. Deletions cut 5 bases from V and 7 bases from J, with 17 bases between. Germline V lookup: CDR1 SGHTA, CDR2 FQGNSA. CDR3 nucleotides: TGTGCCAGCAGCCACTCAGGAGGCAATGGTGAAAAACTGTTTTTT. This encodes CASSHSGGNGEKLFF. The full variable domain, with the rest looked up from reference TRBV7-2 and TRBJ1-4, is GAGVSQSPSNKVTEKGKDVELRCDPISGHTALYWYRQSLGQGLEFLIYFQGNSAPDKSGLPSDRFSAERTGGSVSTLTIQRTQQEDSAVYLCASSHSGGNGEKLFFGSGTQLSVL.

This clonotype was seen a few times. The chain employs TRBV7-2 and TRBJ2-5; 8 bases map to TRBD1. The trim removed 5 bases at V and 5 bases at J, leaving 10 bases unmatched. The CDR3 is made up of 15 amino acids. The germline CDR1 and CDR2 sequences are SGHTA and FQGNSA. CDR3 sequence (DNA): TGTGCCAGCAGCCCTACTCAGGGGGCGTATGAGACCCAGTACTTC. The encoded protein is CASSPTQGAYETQYF. Full variable domain (remainder filled in from reference TRBV7-2 and TRBJ2-5): GAGVSQSPSNKVTEKGKDVELRCDPISGHTALYWYRQSLGQGLEFLIYFQGNSAPDKSGLPSDRFSAERTGGSVSTLTIQRTQQEDSAVYLCASSPTQGAYETQYFGPGTRLLVL.

The sample holds a few counts of this clonotype. The V call is TRBV12-3 or TRBV12-4, the J call TRBJ2-3; D is unresolved. The CDR3 has 15 amino acids. V was pared by 3 bases and J by 2 bases, with 12 bases between. The CDR3 protein is CASSLRITATDTQYF. CDR3 coding DNA: TGTGCCAGCAGTTTGAGAATCACAGCCACAGATACGCAGTATTTT.